The 25 T cell receptor beta chains given below trace back to one sample, sequenced in a study of technical replicates of blood from several donors. Clones were sequenced by immunoSEQ multiplex PCR, and TCRdb holds only the in-frame ones, with some missing. Of 55,000 to 85,000 clones detected, about 97% appear once; the ten largest clones hold under 0.3%. Sequencing was done on a sample of T cells isolated from PBMCs. The receptors originated from a human donor in good health.

The chain links TRBV28 to TRBJ2-5, with a tentative D call TRBD2 (6 bases). V was cut by 6 bases and J by 4 bases, with 15 bases left in between. Germline-derived CDR1 and CDR2 are MDHEN and SYDVKM. This CDR3 is 14 amino acids long. CDR3 bases: TGTGCCAGCAGGGGCTCCCCGCGGGGAGAGACCCAGTACTTC. Protein sequence: CASRGSPRGETQYF.

A note on this clone: This same CDR3 is encoded by further DNA sequences in the sample. The chain uses TRBV11-2 and TRBJ1-2; D is perhaps TRBD1 (6 bases). CDR3 length equals 13 residues. The germline V and J ends were trimmed by 4 bases and 5 bases, with 11 bases remaining between them. Germline CDR1 reads SGHAT; CDR2 reads FQNNGV. The CDR3 protein is CASSSIQGYGYTF. Here the CDR3 DNA reads TGTGCCAGCAGCTCAATACAGGGTTATGGCTACACCTTC.

The rearrangement uses TRBV7-9 and TRBJ1-1; D unclear. The germline V and J ends were trimmed by 3 bases and 5 bases, with 16 bases remaining between them. In germline, CDR1 is SEHNR, CDR2 FQNEAQ (reference sequence). The CDR3 is made up of 15 amino acids. The CDR3 is CASSLSGRGGTEAFF. In nucleotides, the CDR3 is TGTGCCAGCAGCTTGTCTGGGCGGGGTGGAACTGAAGCTTTCTTT. Supplemented by reference TRBV7-9 and TRBJ1-1, the full variable domain reads DTGVSQNPRHKITKRGQNVTFRCDPISEHNRLYWYRQTLGQGPEFLTYFQNEAQLEKSRLLSDRFSAERPKGSFSTLEIQRTEQGDSAMYLCASSLSGRGGTEAFFGQGTRLTVV.

The chain links TRBV7-9 to TRBJ2-2; TRBD2 agrees at 12 bases. The V segment lost 10 bases and the J segment 1 base; nucleotides outside the gene matches: 4. Germline values: CDR1 SEHNR, CDR2 FQNEAQ (reference sequence). This CDR3 region has 15 residues. CDR3 sequence (DNA): TGTGCCATCCTAGCGGGAGGGAGGAACACCGGGGAGCTGTTTTTT. Its protein is CAILAGGRNTGELFF.

This chain uses TRBV5-4 with TRBJ2-1, with a weak D call TRBD2 (6 bases). V was shortened by 1 base and J by 5 bases, with 16 bases between the two germline ends. The CDR3 is made up of 16 amino acids. Germline assignment: CDR1 SGHNT and CDR2 YYREEE (reference sequence). The CDR3 loop is CASSLPMTRLDNEQFF. CDR3 bases: TGTGCCAGCAGCTTGCCCATGACTAGACTAGACAATGAGCAGTTCTTC.

The chain employs TRBV19 and TRBJ1-5; maybe TRBD1 (5 bases). Germline V gene data show CDR1 as LNHDA and CDR2 as SQIVND (reference sequence). Between the trimmed V and J ends, which lost 7 bases and 7 bases, there was a span of 23 bases. This CDR3 has 16 amino acids. The CDR3 is CASIWSGGTGKQPQHF. The CDR3 nucleotides are TGTGCCAGTATATGGTCGGGAGGGACTGGAAAACAGCCCCAGCATTTT.

V and J are TRBV6-1 and TRBJ1-3; 7 bases match TRBD1. V lost 3 bases, J lost 0 bases, and 2 bases stayed unmatched. Germline assignment: CDR1 MNHNS and CDR2 SASEGT. This CDR3 is 15 amino acids long. As DNA, the CDR3 is TGTGCCAGCAGTGACAGGGACAGCTCTGGAAACACCATATATTTT. Protein product: CASSDRDSSGNTIYF.

The CDR3 region has the DNA TGTGCCACCCGATCAAAGGGACAGAGGCTAGCTAGTTTCAATGAGCAGTTCTTC. It codes for CATRSKGQRLASFNEQFF. This rearrangement joins TRBV19 to TRBJ2-1; TRBD1 agrees at 7 bases. The CDR3 spans 18 residues. J was trimmed by 6 bases and V by 10 bases; bases with no gene match: 24. CDR1 LNHDA and CDR2 SQIVND come from the germline V gene (reference sequence).

V gene TRBV6-5 combines with J gene TRBJ1-1; perhaps TRBD1 as D (5 bases). Germline V CDR1 and CDR2: MNHEY, SVGAGI. V was pared by 2 bases and J by 1 base, with 5 bases between. The CDR3 loop spans 13 amino acids. The CDR3 sequence: CASSYDRNTEAFF. The CDR3, as DNA: TGTGCCAGCAGTTACGACAGGAACACTGAAGCTTTCTTT.

This sequence joins TRBV5-1 and TRBJ2-7; TRBD2 agrees at 12 bases. Germline V gene data show CDR1 as SGHRS and CDR2 as YFSETQ. The CDR3 is 16 residues long. With V trimmed by 0 bases and J by 6 bases, 7 bases remained unmatched. This chain's CDR3 is CASSLAKTSGSSEQYF. Written as DNA, the CDR3 is TGCGCCAGCAGCTTGGCAAAGACTAGCGGGAGTAGCGAGCAGTACTTC.

This rearrangement joins TRBV30 to TRBJ1-5, with no clear D. Germline V CDR1 and CDR2: GTSNPN, SVGIG (reference sequence). The CDR3 spans 14 residues. V lost 0 bases, J lost 4 bases, and 10 bases lay in between. This chain's CDR3 is CAWSVLSRNQPQHF. The CDR3 nucleotides are TGTGCCTGGAGTGTATTAAGTCGGAATCAGCCCCAGCATTTT.

The J gene is TRBJ2-7, the V gene TRBV7-9; D call uncertain. Trimming took 5 bases from V and 3 from J, leaving 11 bases between them. This CDR3 has 13 amino acids. Germline CDR1 SEHNR, CDR2 FQNEAQ (reference sequence). CDR3 protein: CASSPKTDYEQYF. The CDR3, as DNA: TGTGCCAGCAGCCCTAAAACAGACTACGAGCAGTACTTC.

The rearrangement uses TRBV10-3 and TRBJ2-5; D is possibly TRBD1 (5 bases). CDR3 length equals 15 residues. V shed 0 bases and J shed 0 bases, with 8 bases lying between them. Germline-derived CDR1 and CDR2 are ENHRY and SYGVKD. The CDR3 bases are TGTGCCATCAGTGAGTCGATCAGGGACCAAGAGACCCAGTACTTC. This translates into CAISESIRDQETQYF.

The chain is built from TRBV10-3 and TRBJ1-4; maybe TRBD1 (5 bases). The DNA matches TRBJ2-2 better at its end, which makes the J call doubtful. Germline V gene sequence: CDR1 ENHRY, CDR2 SYGVKD. CDR3 length: 12 amino acids. This chain's CDR3 is CAISEGAPELFF. In nucleotides, the CDR3 is TGTGCCATCAGTGAAGGGGCCCCGGAGCTGTTTTTT.

The CDR3 nucleotides are TGTGCCAGCAGCTTATCTAGCGGGCTCTACGAGCAGTACTTC. It translates to CASSLSSGLYEQYF. The chain couples TRBV13 to TRBJ2-7; 8 positions agree with TRBD2. Trimming at V came to 2 bases and at J to 3 bases, leaving 3 bases not matched to a gene. From germline, CDR1 is PRHDT and CDR2 FYEKMQ (reference sequence). The CDR3 length is 14 residues.

This chain connects TRBV11-3 to TRBJ2-3; D is uncertain. Germline values: CDR1 SGHNT, CDR2 YENEEA. CDR3 length: 14 residues. The ends were cut back, 3 bases at V and 2 bases at J, with 9 bases in the middle. CDR3 coding DNA: TGTGCCAGCAGCTTTAGAGTCGCCACAGATACGCAGTATTTT. Translated: CASSFRVATDTQYF.

This chain connects TRBV5-6 to TRBJ1-2; 7 bases agree with TRBD1. V shed 0 bases and J 8 bases; nucleotides not matched to a gene: 4. Germline V gene lookup returns CDR1 SGHDT and CDR2 YYEEEE. This CDR3 has 13 residues. DNA for the CDR3: TGTGCCAGCAGCTTGGAGTGGGACAGCGGCTACACCTTC. Translating gives CASSLEWDSGYTF.

The chain carries TRBV2 and TRBJ1-2, with 9 bases matching TRBD1. Germline V gene lookup returns CDR1 SNHLY and CDR2 FYNNEI. The CDR3 consists of 16 residues. With V trimmed by 3 bases and J by 4 bases, 9 bases remained unmatched. As DNA, the CDR3 is TGTGCCAGCAGTGAGAGGGGACAGGGCCTAGGCTATGGCTACACCTTC. This translates into CASSERGQGLGYGYTF.

The V gene is TRBV2, the J gene TRBJ1-1, with 8 nucleotides matching TRBD1. V trimming: 8 bases; J trimming: 1 base; junction bases outside the gene matches: 6. CDR3 size: 14 residues. CDR1 and CDR2 (germline): SNHLY, FYNNEI. In DNA form, the CDR3 reads TGTGCCAGCGGCACGGACAGGGAGAACACTGAAGCTTTCTTT. Translating it yields CASGTDRENTEAFF.

This clone has just one count. As DNA, the CDR3 is TGCAGCGCCCTTCGGGACAGCGACTACGAGCAGTACTTC. It codes for CSALRDSDYEQYF. This rearrangement joins TRBV29-1 to TRBJ2-7; 7 bases match TRBD1. This CDR3 contains 13 residues. The germline V gene has CDR1 SQVTM and CDR2 ANQGSEA. J lost 3 bases, V lost 7 bases, and 9 bases had no gene match.

The chain has TRBV27 and TRBJ1-4, with 7 bases lining up with TRBD1. V gave up 8 bases and J gave up 6 bases; unmatched junction bases: 6. Per the germline V gene, CDR1 is MNHEY and CDR2 is SMNVEV (reference sequence). CDR3 length: 13 residues. The CDR3 region is CASGVTGYEKLFF. The DNA for the CDR3 is TGTGCCAGCGGGGTGACAGGGTATGAAAAACTGTTTTTT. The full variable domain, in which reference TRBV27 and TRBJ1-4 provide the parts outside the CDR3, is EAQVTQNPRYLITVTGKKLTVTCSQNMNHEYMSWYRQDPGLGLRQIYYSMNVEVTDKGDVPEGYKVSRKEKRNFPLILESPSPNQTSLYFCASGVTGYEKLFFGSGTQLSVL.

The CDR3 DNA reads TGTGCCAGTAGTCCGCGGACTAGCGGGATACTACCCTACGAGCAGTACTTC. Its protein is CASSPRTSGILPYEQYF. The rearrangement uses TRBV19 and TRBJ2-7; 12 bases are shared with TRBD2. The CDR3 covers 17 residues. Germline V CDR1 and CDR2: LNHDA, SQIVND (reference sequence). V lost 5 bases, J lost 2 bases, and 10 bases stayed unmatched. Full variable domain (remainder filled in from reference TRBV19 and TRBJ2-7): DGGITQSPKYLFRKEGQNVTLSCEQNLNHDAMYWYRQDPGQGLRLIYYSQIVNDFQKGDIAEGYSVSREKKESFPLTVTSAQKNPTAFYLCASSPRTSGILPYEQYFGPGTRLTVT.

The chain carries TRBV7-9 and TRBJ2-5; TRBD2 matches 12 bases. The V gene's germline CDR1 is SEHNR and CDR2 FQNEAQ (reference sequence). The CDR3 runs to 15 residues. V lost 6 bases and J lost 5; bases outside the gene matches: 7. Written as DNA, the CDR3 is TGTGCCAGCAGAAGACTAGCGGGAGAGGGGGAGACCCAGTACTTC. It yields the protein CASRRLAGEGETQYF.

The genes are TRBV20-1 and TRBJ1-2; tentative D call: TRBD1 (5 bases). The CDR3 runs 11 residues. Germline V CDR1 and CDR2: DFQATT, SNEGSKA (reference sequence). V was cut by 5 bases and J by 7 bases, with 11 bases left in between. This chain's CDR3 is CSAGRGSGYTF. The CDR3 DNA follows: TGCAGTGCTGGTAGGGGTAGTGGCTACACCTTC.

The V gene is TRBV7-6, the J gene TRBJ2-7; D remains unclear. Germline V CDR1 and CDR2: SGHVS, FNYEAQ. V was trimmed by 1 base and J by 0 bases, leaving 7 bases between them. The CDR3 is 14 amino acids. In DNA form, the CDR3 reads TGTGCCAGCAGCTTAGGTGTCGGCTCCTACGAGCAGTACTTC. Its protein is CASSLGVGSYEQYF.